The clone carrying this T cell receptor beta chain appeared once. Authors' methods: Quantification of nucleated cells was approximated via reference gene primer amplification. Assay: immunoSEQ multiplex PCR; the TCRdb copy retains only in-frame clones and omits some. That table is the source of V, J and clone size, and D and trimming were worked out from the DNA. The sample shows 300,000 to 450,000 clones, over 75% of them seen only once. The data were taken from a study of blood T cell repertoires in COVID-19. Participant ages covered roughly 18 to 89 years across 24 US areas. All recovered Cohort 3 donors got two negative PCRs, got clearance, or saw symptom resolution. Per germline, CDR1 KGHDR and CDR2 SFDVKD. V lost 2 bases, J lost 4 bases, and 2 bases stayed unmatched. The CDR3 runs to 14 residues.

The sample taken for sequencing was PBMCs or T cells enriched from blood (not recorded which). The TCR comes from a man between 18 and 29 years old who had recovered from COVID-19. The chain joins TRBV24-1 to TRBJ2-5; 8 bases are shared with TRBD1. The CDR3 DNA reads as TGTGCCACCAGTGATTCGACAGGGGCAGAGACCCAGTACTTC. This codes for CATSDSTGAETQYF.